The rows below give T cell receptor beta chains drawn from one sample of a study of monozygotic twins with inflammatory bowel disease. After re-calling the 5' RACE reads, TCRdb lists one entry per CDR3 protein, DNA absent. In total, the table holds hundreds of thousands of distinct CDR3 sequences. The sample taken for sequencing was blood. The receptors here all came from a human donor with ulcerative colitis or Crohn's disease, or a healthy co-twin of an affected twin (not recorded which). Both conserved end residues are part of each CDR3.

J gene: TRBJ2-1
V gene: TRBV4-1
CDR3 protein: CASSPLGGYQFF

J gene: TRBJ2-7
V gene: TRBV7-2
CDR3 protein: CASSSPGQQAYEQYF

J gene: TRBJ2-3
V gene: TRBV5-1
CDR3 protein: CASSFQGIAADTQYF

J gene: TRBJ2-1
V gene: TRBV9
CDR3 protein: CASSTPPQRGKGEQFF

J gene: TRBJ2-7
V gene: TRBV4-1
CDR3 protein: CASSQGGLGGSYEQYF

J gene: TRBJ2-5
V gene: TRBV18
CDR3 protein: CASSSDGQGETQYF

J gene: TRBJ1-5
V gene: TRBV27
CDR3 protein: CASSTLGMRAMHF

J gene: TRBJ2-1
V gene: TRBV4-3
CDR3 protein: CASSQDGLGGTGELYNEQFF

J gene: TRBJ2-4
V gene: TRBV2
CDR3 protein: CASGLSLAKNIQYF

J gene: TRBJ1-5
V gene: TRBV12-3/TRBV12-4
CDR3 protein: CASSLGLVNQPQHF

J gene: TRBJ2-3
V gene: TRBV20-1
CDR3 protein: CSARRVGITDTQYF

J gene: TRBJ2-1
V gene: TRBV20-1
CDR3 protein: CSALDPSGSYNEQFF

J gene: TRBJ2-1
V gene: TRBV2
CDR3 protein: CASSELGHSYNEQFF

J gene: TRBJ2-3
V gene: TRBV7-2
CDR3 protein: CASSSVVRDTQYF

J gene: TRBJ2-3
V gene: TRBV11-2
CDR3 protein: CASSPSFAASGTDTQYF

J gene: TRBJ2-7
V gene: TRBV10-3
CDR3 protein: CAIRTTGFGEQYF

J gene: TRBJ2-7
V gene: TRBV6-1
CDR3 protein: CASSDRDSDEQYF

J gene: TRBJ2-1
V gene: TRBV12-3/TRBV12-4
CDR3 protein: CASSLEGQHSYIEQFF

J gene: TRBJ1-1
V gene: TRBV20-1
CDR3 protein: CSASSTAGNTEAFF

J gene: TRBJ1-1
V gene: TRBV19
CDR3 protein: CASSNLLAPGTEAFF

J gene: TRBJ2-3
V gene: TRBV19
CDR3 protein: CASSNTGGRTDTQYF

J gene: TRBJ2-7
V gene: TRBV12-3/TRBV12-4
CDR3 protein: CASSLGLAQYF

J gene: TRBJ2-6
V gene: TRBV6-2/TRBV6-3
CDR3 protein: CASSYGGTGANVLTF

J gene: TRBJ2-1
V gene: TRBV5-4
CDR3 protein: CASSQGGSSYNEQFF

J gene: TRBJ1-2
V gene: TRBV10-3
CDR3 protein: CAIREGDRGQDGYTF

J gene: TRBJ2-7
V gene: TRBV6-5
CDR3 protein: CASSYYVGGSPYEQYF